This T cell receptor (beta chain) was recovered during a study of blood T cell repertoires in COVID-19. Across the study: COVID-19 samples collected from the United States, Italy and Spain covered acute and convalescent phases. From T cells, B-cell-depleted T cells, or PBMCs came the material, which was cDNA or gDNA.

The CDR3 extends over 13 amino acids. Germline-derived CDR1 and CDR2 are MNHEY and SVGEGT. Trimming removed 6 bases from V and 5 bases from J, with 11 bases in between. Original handling: Researchers report that nucleated cell counts were estimated from reference gene primer amplification. The data were produced by immunoSEQ multiplex PCR, yet TCRdb's version contains in-frame clones alone and is incomplete. V and J calls and clone size are as listed in that table; D and trimming were resolved from the DNA. The table has about 250,000 clones, 75% to 90% seen once; the top ten hold about 3%. This sequence joins TRBV6-2 or TRBV6-3 and TRBJ2-1; the D is unclear. Sequencing was carried out using peripheral blood. This TCR came from a woman in her twenties or thirties with active or convalescent COVID-19. The CDR3 DNA follows: TGTGCCAGCAGCCCTACAGAGAACAATGAGCAGTTCTTC. Its translation: CASSPTENNEQFF.